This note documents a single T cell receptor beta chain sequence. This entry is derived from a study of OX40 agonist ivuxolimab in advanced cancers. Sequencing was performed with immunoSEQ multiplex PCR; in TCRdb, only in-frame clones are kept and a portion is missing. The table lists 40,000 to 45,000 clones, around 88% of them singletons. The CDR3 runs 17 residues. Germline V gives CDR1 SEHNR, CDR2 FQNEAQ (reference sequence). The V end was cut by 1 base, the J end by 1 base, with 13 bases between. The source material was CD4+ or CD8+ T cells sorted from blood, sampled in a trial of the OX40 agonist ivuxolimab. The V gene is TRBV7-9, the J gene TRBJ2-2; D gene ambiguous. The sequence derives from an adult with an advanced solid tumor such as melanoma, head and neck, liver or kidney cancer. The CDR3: CASSLVRLAVNTGELFF. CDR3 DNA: TGTGCCAGCAGCTTAGTACGGTTGGCGGTGAACACCGGGGAGCTGTTTTTT.